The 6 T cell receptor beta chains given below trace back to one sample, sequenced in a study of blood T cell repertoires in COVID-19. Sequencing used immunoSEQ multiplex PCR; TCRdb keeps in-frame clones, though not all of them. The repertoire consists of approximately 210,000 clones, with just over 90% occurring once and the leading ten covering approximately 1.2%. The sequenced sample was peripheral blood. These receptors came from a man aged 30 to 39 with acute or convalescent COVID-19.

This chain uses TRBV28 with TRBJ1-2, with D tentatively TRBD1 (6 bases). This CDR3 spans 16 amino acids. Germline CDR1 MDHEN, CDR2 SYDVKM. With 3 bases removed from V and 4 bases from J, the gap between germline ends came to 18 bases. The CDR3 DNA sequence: TGTGCCAGCAGTTTGCCGGATAGGACAGCCGTCTATGGCTACACCTTC. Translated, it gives CASSLPDRTAVYGYTF.

The CDR3 loop is CASTVSAGGMNTQYF. The CDR3 DNA is TGCGCCAGCACCGTATCGGCCGGGGGGATGAATACGCAGTATTTT. V usage is TRBV5-1 and J usage is TRBJ2-3; 7 bases map to TRBD2. The V and J ends lost 6 bases and 7 bases, in that order; junction bases with no gene match: 14. This CDR3 comprises 15 residues. The germline V gene has CDR1 SGHRS and CDR2 YFSETQ.

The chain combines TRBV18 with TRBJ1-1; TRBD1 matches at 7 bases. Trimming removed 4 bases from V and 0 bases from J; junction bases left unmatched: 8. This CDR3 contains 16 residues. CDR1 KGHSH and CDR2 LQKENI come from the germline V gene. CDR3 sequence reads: CASSLRQGHMNTEAFF. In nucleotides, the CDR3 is TGTGCCAGCTCACTTCGACAGGGACACATGAACACTGAAGCTTTCTTT.

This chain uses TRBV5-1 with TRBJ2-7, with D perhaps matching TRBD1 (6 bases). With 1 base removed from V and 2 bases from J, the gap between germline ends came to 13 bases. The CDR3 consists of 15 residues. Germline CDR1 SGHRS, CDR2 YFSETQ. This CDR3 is CASSLTGLHPYEQYF. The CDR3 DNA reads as TGCGCCAGCAGCTTGACAGGGCTTCACCCCTACGAGCAGTACTTC.

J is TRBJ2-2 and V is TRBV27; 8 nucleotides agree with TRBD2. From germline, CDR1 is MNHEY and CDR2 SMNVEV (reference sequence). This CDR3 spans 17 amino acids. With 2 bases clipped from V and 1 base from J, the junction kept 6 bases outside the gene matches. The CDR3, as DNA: TGTGCCAGCAGTTTAGGGACTAGTTGGCGGAACACCGGGGAGCTGTTTTTT. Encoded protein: CASSLGTSWRNTGELFF.

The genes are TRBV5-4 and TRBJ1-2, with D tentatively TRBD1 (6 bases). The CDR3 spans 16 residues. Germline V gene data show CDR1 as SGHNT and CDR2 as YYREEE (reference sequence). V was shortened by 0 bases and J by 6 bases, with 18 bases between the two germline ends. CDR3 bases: TGTGCCAGCAGCTTGGGGTCTGGGCAGGGGCTCCATGGCTACACCTTC. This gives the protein CASSLGSGQGLHGYTF. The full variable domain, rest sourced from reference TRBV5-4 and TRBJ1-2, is ETGVTQSPTHLIKTRGQQVTLRCSSQSGHNTVSWYQQALGQGPQFIFQYYREEENGRGNFPPRFSGLQFPNYSSELNVNALELDDSALYLCASSLGSGQGLHGYTFGSGTRLTVV.